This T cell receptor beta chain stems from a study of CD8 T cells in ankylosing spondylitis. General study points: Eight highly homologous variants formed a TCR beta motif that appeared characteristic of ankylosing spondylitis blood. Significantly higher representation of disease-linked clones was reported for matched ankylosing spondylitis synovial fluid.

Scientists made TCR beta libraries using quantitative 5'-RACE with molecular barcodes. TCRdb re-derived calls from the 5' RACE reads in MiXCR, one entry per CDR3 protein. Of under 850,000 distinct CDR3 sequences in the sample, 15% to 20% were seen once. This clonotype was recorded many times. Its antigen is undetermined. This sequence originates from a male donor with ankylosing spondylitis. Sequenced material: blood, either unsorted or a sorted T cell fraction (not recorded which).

The CDR3 reads CSGLGAEQFF. The CDR3 DNA follows: TGCAGCGGTCTAGGGGCTGAGCAGTTCTTC. The rearrangement joins TRBV20-1 to TRBJ2-1, with TRBD1 as a possible D gene (5 bases). The CDR3 consists of 10 residues. Germline V gene sequence: CDR1 DFQATT, CDR2 SNEGSKA (reference sequence).